A selection of T cell receptor beta chains follows, all from one sample in a study of blood T cells in healthy people across ages. MiXCR, run by TCRdb on the 5' RACE reads, gives a single entry per CDR3 protein. The sample has 550,000 to 700,000 distinct CDR3 sequences; 25% to 30% are singletons. The sequencing input was blood. All receptors derive from a woman in her 70s in good health. Both conserved end residues are part of each CDR3. Fields, in order: J gene, V gene, clone size, D gene, CDR3 protein, CDR3 DNA. A D gene is named only where the DNA matches it firmly. Rows give clone size only sometimes, using once, few, many, or a class for an expanded clone.

TRBJ1-1 TRBV6-1 NA TRBD1 CASSRGQDSNTEAFF TGTGCCAGCAGCAGGGGACAGGACTCGAACACTGAAGCTTTCTTT
TRBJ2-1 TRBV5-1 NA NA CASSLTATDRNEQFF TGCGCCAGCAGCTTGACAGCGACGGATAGGAATGAGCAGTTCTTC
TRBJ2-1 TRBV27 NA NA CASSLRAPLGHEQFF TGTGCCAGCAGCTTACGGGCCCCACTCGGGCATGAGCAGTTCTTC
TRBJ2-1 TRBV12-3/TRBV12-4 few TRBD2 CASSFSLAGGSGRYNEQFF TGTGCCAGCAGTTTTTCCCTAGCGGGGGGCTCGGGTAGGTACAACGAGCAGTTCTTC
TRBJ2-4 TRBV15 few NA CATSRDLGSSPAKNIQYF TGTGCCACCAGCAGAGATTTGGGGTCTAGTCCGGCCAAAAACATTCAGTACTTC
TRBJ2-1 TRBV5-1 few NA CASSLALTGNNEQFF TGCGCCAGCAGCTTGGCCCTGACTGGTAACAATGAGCAGTTCTTC
TRBJ2-1 TRBV3-1 few NA CASSQEGERGEQFF TGTGCCAGCAGCCAAGAGGGGGAACGGGGTGAGCAGTTCTTC
TRBJ1-2 TRBV29-1 few NA CSVTTGQFLEAGGYTF TGCAGCGTGACTACCGGACAGTTTCTCGAAGCGGGAGGCTACACCTTC
TRBJ2-5 TRBV7-2 many NA CASSLASETQYF TGTGCCAGCAGCTTAGCGAGTGAGACCCAGTACTTC
TRBJ1-1 TRBV11-3 NA NA CASTPDRTEAFF TGTGCCAGCACCCCAGACAGGACTGAAGCTTTCTTT
TRBJ1-6 TRBV6-5 few NA CASSYGGDSPLHF TGTGCCAGCAGTTACGGGGGAGATTCACCCCTCCACTTT
TRBJ2-1 TRBV7-2 NA NA CASRIADEQFF TGTGCCAGCAGAATAGCTGATGAGCAGTTCTTC
TRBJ2-3 TRBV20-1 NA NA CSASSPETDTQYF TGCAGTGCTAGTTCTCCGGAGACAGATACGCAGTATTTT
TRBJ2-5 TRBV12-3/TRBV12-4 few TRBD2 CASSPGTSGGAKETQYF TGTGCCAGCAGTCCCGGGACTAGCGGGGGGGCAAAAGAGACCCAGTACTTC
TRBJ2-3 TRBV5-1 few NA CASSLESGWGTDTQYF TGCGCCAGCAGCTTGGAATCGGGTTGGGGCACAGATACGCAGTATTTT
TRBJ2-1 TRBV20-1 NA NA CSARDPGRASYNEQFF TGCAGTGCTAGAGATCCAGGCAGGGCCTCCTACAATGAGCAGTTCTTC
TRBJ1-4 TRBV7-2 NA NA CASSSPPGNGEKLFF TGTGCCAGCAGCTCACCCCCAGGGAATGGTGAAAAACTGTTTTTT
TRBJ1-1 TRBV7-9 NA NA CASSLDLRGTEAFF TGTGCCAGCAGCTTAGACTTGAGGGGGACTGAAGCTTTCTTT
TRBJ1-4 TRBV12-3/TRBV12-4 NA NA CASSLRRGTNEKLFF TGTGCCAGCAGTTTAAGGCGAGGAACTAATGAAAAACTGTTTTTT
TRBJ2-1 TRBV5-1 NA NA CASSLVPDTNNEQFF TGCGCCAGCAGCTTGGTTCCGGACACAAACAATGAGCAGTTCTTC
TRBJ2-2 TRBV4-2 NA NA CASSLVRGQGLTGELFF TGTGCCAGCAGCCTAGTCAGGGGTCAGGGGCTCACCGGGGAGCTGTTTTTT
TRBJ1-2 TRBV20-1 few NA CSARGTGHGYTF TGCAGTGCTAGAGGGACGGGCCATGGCTACACCTTC
TRBJ1-4 TRBV4-1 NA NA CASSQRSWQTNEKLFF TGCGCCAGCAGCCAACGGAGTTGGCAAACTAATGAAAAACTGTTTTTT
TRBJ1-2 TRBV29-1 NA NA CSVGGGTAHYGYTF TGCAGCGTTGGGGGTGGAACAGCTCACTATGGCTACACCTTC
TRBJ1-2 TRBV20-1 NA NA CSGLREEYGYTF TGCAGTGGCCTCAGGGAGGAGTATGGCTACACCTTC
TRBJ2-5 TRBV7-9 NA TRBD2 CASSSGTSGGTETQYF TGTGCCAGCAGCTCGGGGACTAGCGGGGGAACGGAGACCCAGTACTTC
TRBJ2-3 TRBV7-9 NA TRBD1 CASSSDRGSTDTQYF TGTGCCAGCAGTTCGGACAGGGGGAGCACAGATACGCAGTATTTT
TRBJ2-6 TRBV27 NA TRBD1 CASSLPQGVRSGANVLTF TGTGCCAGCAGTTTACCGCAGGGGGTAAGGTCTGGGGCCAACGTCCTGACTTTC
TRBJ2-1 TRBV11-1 NA TRBD1 CASSRDRYNEQFF TGTGCCAGCAGCCGGGACAGATACAATGAGCAGTTCTTC
TRBJ2-1 TRBV20-1 NA TRBD1 CSATTGGNEQFF TGCAGTGCTACGACAGGGGGCAATGAGCAGTTCTTC
TRBJ1-1 TRBV20-1 few TRBD1 CSAHPGTVNYEAFF TGCAGTGCCCACCCCGGGACAGTTAATTATGAAGCTTTCTTT
TRBJ2-5 TRBV20-1 NA NA CSAPGTTQETQYF TGCAGTGCTCCCGGGACCACACAAGAGACCCAGTACTTC
TRBJ1-2 TRBV25-1 many TRBD1 CASSRDRGGYTF TGTGCCAGCAGCCGGGACAGGGGTGGCTACACCTTC
TRBJ1-2 TRBV11-3 few NA CASSLSQGKDGYTF TGTGCCAGCAGCTTAAGCCAGGGAAAGGATGGCTACACCTTC
TRBJ1-2 TRBV24-1 few NA CATSDAAHREIYGYTF TGTGCCACCAGTGATGCCGCCCACAGGGAAATCTATGGCTACACCTTC
TRBJ2-1 TRBV20-1 NA NA CSASRGTSYNEQFF TGCAGTGCTTCACGGGGGACTTCCTACAATGAGCAGTTCTTC
TRBJ2-7 TRBV6-2/TRBV6-3 NA TRBD2 CASSYEAGVDEQYF TGTGCCAGCAGCTACGAAGCGGGGGTTGACGAGCAGTACTTC
TRBJ2-2 TRBV20-1 few TRBD2 CSASPPPSAGGRTGELFF TGCAGTGCTAGTCCACCCCCATCAGCGGGGGGGCGCACCGGGGAGCTGTTTTTT
TRBJ2-5 TRBV7-2 NA TRBD2 CASSFGLASQETQYF TGTGCCAGCAGCTTTGGACTAGCTTCCCAAGAGACCCAGTACTTC
TRBJ1-1 TRBV29-1 NA NA CSVSKPLTGTEAFF TGCAGCGTTTCAAAACCCCTGACGGGCACTGAAGCTTTCTTT
TRBJ2-5 TRBV7-2 few TRBD2 CASSPLPGLARQETQYF TGTGCCAGCAGCCCACTCCCGGGACTAGCGCGACAAGAGACCCAGTACTTC
TRBJ1-2 TRBV7-3 NA TRBD1 CASSFSRDRSYGYTF TGTGCCAGCAGCTTCAGTAGGGACAGAAGCTATGGCTACACCTTC
TRBJ2-1 TRBV6-2/TRBV6-3 few TRBD2 CASRDLAGGEQFF TGTGCCAGCAGGGACCTAGCGGGGGGAGAGCAGTTCTTC
TRBJ1-1 TRBV19 few NA CASSIGQQNTEAFF TGTGCCAGTAGTATCGGGCAGCAGAACACTGAAGCTTTCTTT
TRBJ1-2 TRBV4-2 NA TRBD1 CASSQDAVRQGYGYTF TGTGCCAGCAGCCAAGATGCTGTTCGACAGGGATATGGCTACACCTTC